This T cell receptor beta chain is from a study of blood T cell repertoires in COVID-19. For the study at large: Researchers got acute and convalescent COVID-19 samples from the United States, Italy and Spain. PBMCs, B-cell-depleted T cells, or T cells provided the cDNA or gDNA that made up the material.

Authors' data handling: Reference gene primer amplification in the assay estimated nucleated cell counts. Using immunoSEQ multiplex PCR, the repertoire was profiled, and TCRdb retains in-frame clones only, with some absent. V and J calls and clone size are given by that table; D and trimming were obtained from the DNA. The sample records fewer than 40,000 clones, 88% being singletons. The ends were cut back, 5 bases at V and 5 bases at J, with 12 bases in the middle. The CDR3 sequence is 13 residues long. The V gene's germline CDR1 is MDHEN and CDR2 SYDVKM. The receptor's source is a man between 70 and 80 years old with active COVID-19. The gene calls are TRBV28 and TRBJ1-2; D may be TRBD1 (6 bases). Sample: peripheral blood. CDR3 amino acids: CASSGDKRYGYTF. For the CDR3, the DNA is TGTGCCAGCAGTGGGGACAAGCGATATGGCTACACCTTC.